This TCR beta chain was sequenced in a study of blood T cell repertoires in COVID-19. Assay used: immunoSEQ multiplex PCR; TCRdb lists only in-frame clones, some missing. The table shows about 42,000 clones, with 85% to 90% occurring only once. The source material was peripheral blood. The sequence was collected from a man between 65 and 85 years old with acute or convalescent COVID-19.

The CDR3 is CATSDSSGGEIGELFF. The CDR3 region has the DNA TGTGCCACCAGTGACTCCTCAGGGGGCGAAATCGGGGAGCTGTTTTTT. V gene TRBV24-1 combines with J gene TRBJ2-2; 8 nucleotides line up with TRBD1. CDR3 size: 16 residues. After removal of 4 bases from V and 7 bases from J, the junction contained 10 bases not matched to a gene. Germline V gene data show CDR1 as KGHDR and CDR2 as SFDVKD.